Here is one T cell receptor (beta chain) with its context. The trim removed 1 base at V and 1 base at J, leaving 6 bases unmatched. This CDR3 contains 16 residues. Germline lookup yields CDR1 SGHTA and CDR2 FQGNSA. The data originate from a study of blood T cell repertoires in COVID-19. On the study more broadly: Specimens from acute and convalescent COVID-19 originated in the United States, Italy and Spain. PBMCs, B-cell-depleted T cells, or T cells provided the cDNA or gDNA that made up the material.

Per the study methods: Amplification from reference gene primers served as the basis for estimated nucleated cell counts. Using immunoSEQ multiplex PCR, the repertoire was profiled, and TCRdb retains in-frame clones only, with some absent. Clonal size and the V and J genes are those of that table, whereas D and trimming came from the DNA. The data hold some 50,000 clones, with roughly 85% observed a single time. The sequencing input was peripheral blood. V is TRBV7-2 and J is TRBJ1-2; 7 nucleotides line up with TRBD1. The receptor was isolated from a man older than 75 with acute or convalescent COVID-19. The CDR3 bases are TGTGCCAGCAGCTTAGAGGTGACAGGGAGTAACTATGGCTACACCTTC. Encoded protein: CASSLEVTGSNYGYTF.